This T cell receptor beta chain was captured in a study of neoadjuvant nivolumab and ipilimumab in lung cancer. As for the study in general: The combination arm added day-1 ipilimumab 1 mg/kg to nivolumab 3 mg/kg on days 1, 15, 29. Notes on the study in general: A small number of samples were TCR sequenced. Resected-tumor TCR richness correlated positively with pretherapy blood richness.

Measured with immunoSEQ multiplex PCR; TCRdb has only the in-frame clones, and not every one. The data show 18,000 or so clones, around 77% seen once. Trimming shortened V by 4 bases and J by 2 bases, and 15 bases separated the two germline ends. Germline CDR1 is SGHDN and CDR2 is FVKESK. The CDR3 consists of 15 residues. In regard to this clone: Its specificity is not known.

The chain has TRBV14 and TRBJ2-7; D may be TRBD1 (5 bases). This specimen consisted of tumor tissue, obtained after neoadjuvant nivolumab, alone or with ipilimumab, at or shortly before surgery. The sequence was obtained from an adult with non-small cell lung cancer. The CDR3 loop is CASSRGGPSPYEQYF. Here the CDR3 DNA reads TGTGCCAGCAGCCGGGGCGGCCCTTCTCCCTACGAGCAGTACTTC.